These 14 T cell receptor beta chains were sequenced from one sample in a study of T-cell reconstitution after alpha-beta-depleted transplantation in children (dated by TCRdb to the mid-2010s). Library method: PCR. The instrument was an Illumina HiSeq 2500. To normalize quantification of the TCRbeta repertoire, the TCR libraries were built with molecular barcoding that relied on unique molecular identifiers. TCRdb reanalyzed the raw reads on its own, using fastp at Q25 for trimming and MiXCR for clone calling, and kept in-frame beta chains. Rows matching on CDR3 protein sequence are summarized as one entry with the most common DNA and genes. In this sample the table shows hundreds of thousands of distinct CDR3 sequences, 16% of which occur a single time. Approximately 1% of the sample lies in the top ten. The starting material was PBMCs from the stem cell graft donor, obtained from the stem cell graft. The receptors here all came from a human donor who donated a stem cell graft to a child with acute myeloid leukemia.

In this sample, this clonotype turned up a few times. V is TRBV4-2 and J is TRBJ2-2; D gene uncertain. The CDR3 length is 14 residues. The V end was cut by 0 bases, the J end by 5 bases, with 7 bases between. CDR1 and CDR2 from the germline V gene are LGHNA and YNFKEQ. In DNA, the CDR3 is TGTGCCAGCAGCCAAGAATCCTTGACCGGGGAGCTGTTTTTT. Encoded protein: CASSQESLTGELFF.

At least ten counts were recorded for this clonotype. V usage is TRBV30 and J usage is TRBJ2-5, with 10 bases aligning to TRBD2. Germline CDR1 and CDR2: GTSNPN and SVGIG (reference sequence). With 0 bases clipped from V and 3 bases from J, the junction kept 7 bases outside the gene matches. The CDR3 is 16 amino acids. CDR3 nucleotide sequence: TGTGCCTGGAGTGTAGGTGTACTAGCGGGGAAAGAGACCCAGTACTTC. As protein: CAWSVGVLAGKETQYF.

This clonotype was seen only a few times. The chain carries TRBV15 and TRBJ1-1; D possibly corresponds to TRBD1 (6 bases). This CDR3 has 19 residues. In germline, CDR1 is LNHNV, CDR2 YYDKDF (reference sequence). V lost 0 bases and J 1 base, leaving 21 bases between the germline ends. The CDR3 here is CATSRDWGAAALPNTEAFF. Written as DNA, the CDR3 is TGTGCCACCAGCAGAGATTGGGGGGCAGCCGCTCTACCGAACACTGAAGCTTTCTTT.

The chain employs TRBV7-1 and TRBJ2-7; D not resolved. TRBV7-1 is labeled an ORF, and its function is uncertain. The V gene lost 3 bases and the J gene lost 5 bases, with 17 bases spanning the gap. CDR3 length: 15 residues. The CDR3 DNA sequence: TGTGCCAGCAGCTCTGCCGTAGACAAACTGCACGAGCAGTACTTC. Translation gives CASSSAVDKLHEQYF.

This clonotype was found many times. The gene calls are TRBV20-1 and TRBJ2-7; 11 bases map to TRBD1. The CDR3 covers 14 residues. Looked up from germline, CDR1 is DFQATT and CDR2 is SNEGSKA (reference sequence). The ends lost 5 bases at V and 2 bases at J; junction bases unmatched: 5. The CDR3 protein is CSAQPDRGPYEQYF. For the CDR3, the DNA is TGCAGTGCTCAACCGGACAGGGGGCCCTACGAGCAGTACTTC.

This clonotype was counted a few times. The chain employs TRBV6-5 and TRBJ1-3, with a weak D call TRBD1 (5 bases). The V end lost 0 bases, the J end lost 2 bases, and 8 bases lay between the germline ends. Germline V gene data show CDR1 as MNHEY and CDR2 as SVGAGI. The CDR3 is made up of 15 amino acids. CDR3 loop: CASSYSGQPGNTIYF. CDR3 sequence (DNA): TGTGCCAGCAGTTACTCGGGGCAGCCTGGAAACACCATATATTTT.

In its sample, this clonotype was seen many times. The chain uses TRBV7-2 and TRBJ2-5; D not certain. Germline CDR1 reads SGHTA; CDR2 reads FQGNSA. This CDR3 has 13 residues. Deletions cut 4 bases from V and 4 bases from J, with 10 bases between. DNA for the CDR3: TGTGCCAGCAGCTCCGGCTCCAGAGAGACCCAGTACTTC. This encodes CASSSGSRETQYF.

This clonotype was detected a few times. The chain couples TRBV5-4 to TRBJ2-3, with D possibly TRBD2 on 6 matching bases. Trimming cost V 3 bases and J 4 bases, with 15 bases left between them. CDR3 length: 15 residues. Germline V gene data show CDR1 as SGHNT and CDR2 as YYREEE (reference sequence). The CDR3 DNA sequence: TGTGCCAGCAGCTCCGTTGGAGGGAGCCCAGATACGCAGTATTTT. This sequence encodes CASSSVGGSPDTQYF. The full variable domain, rest sourced from reference TRBV5-4 and TRBJ2-3, is ETGVTQSPTHLIKTRGQQVTLRCSSQSGHNTVSWYQQALGQGPQFIFQYYREEENGRGNFPPRFSGLQFPNYSSELNVNALELDDSALYLCASSSVGGSPDTQYFGPGTRLTVL.

This clonotype has a count of ten or more. The gene calls are TRBV5-1 and TRBJ1-1; D not certain. V was trimmed by 1 base and J by 1 base, leaving 5 bases between them. CDR3 length: 13 residues. Per germline, CDR1 SGHRS and CDR2 YFSETQ. The CDR3, as DNA: TGCGCCAGCAGCTTGCACAGGAACACTGAAGCTTTCTTT. Translated: CASSLHRNTEAFF. The whole variable domain, remainder taken from reference TRBV5-1 and TRBJ1-1, is KAGVTQTPRYLIKTRGQQVTLSCSPISGHRSVSWYQQTPGQGLQFLFEYFSETQRNKGNFPGRFSGRQFSNSRSEMNVSTLELGDSALYLCASSLHRNTEAFFGQGTRLTVV.

Many counts were recorded for this clonotype. This chain joins TRBV5-6 and TRBJ2-5, with D perhaps given as TRBD1 or TRBD2 (5 bases each). This CDR3 is 14 amino acids long. From germline, CDR1 is SGHDT and CDR2 YYEEEE. V dropped 4 bases and J dropped 5 bases, with 15 bases sitting between them. CDR3 loop: CASSSDPEGETQYF. The CDR3, as DNA: TGTGCCAGCAGCAGCGACCCCGAGGGGGAGACCCAGTACTTC.

Many counts were recorded for this clonotype. The V and J genes are TRBV7-8 and TRBJ2-1; 9 positions match TRBD2. V lost 1 base and J lost 4; bases outside the gene matches: 5. Germline CDR1 reads SGHVS; CDR2 reads FQNEAQ. CDR3 length equals 16 residues. As DNA, the CDR3 is TGTGCCAGCAGCTTAGGGCTAGCGGGAACGTACAATGAGCAGTTCTTC. It codes for CASSLGLAGTYNEQFF.

The gene calls are TRBV6-5 and TRBJ2-1; 7 positions match TRBD1. The CDR3 loop spans 15 amino acids. Germline CDR1 MNHEY, CDR2 SVGAGI. V was clipped by 0 bases and J by 5 bases; unmatched bases: 4. CDR3 protein: CASSYSGTVNNEQFF. The CDR3, as DNA: TGTGCCAGCAGTTACTCGGGGACAGTCAACAATGAGCAGTTCTTC.

The genes are TRBV11-1 and TRBJ2-7; TRBD1 matches 7 bases. The germline V gene encodes CDR1 SGHAT and CDR2 FQDESV (reference sequence). The CDR3 contains 15 residues. With 4 bases clipped from V and 6 bases from J, the junction kept 12 bases outside the gene matches. CDR3 residues: CASSSTGSIGGEQYF. The CDR3 nucleotides are TGTGCCAGCAGCTCGACAGGGTCGATTGGTGGCGAGCAGTACTTC.

This clonotype has only a few counts. J is TRBJ2-5 and V is TRBV20-1; D ambiguous. Trimming removed 1 base from V and 5 bases from J, with 11 bases in between. Germline values: CDR1 DFQATT, CDR2 SNEGSKA (reference sequence). The CDR3 is 13 residues long. The DNA of the CDR3 is TGCAGTGCTAGAGGGGCAGGCTTGGAGACCCAGTACTTC. This gives the protein CSARGAGLETQYF.